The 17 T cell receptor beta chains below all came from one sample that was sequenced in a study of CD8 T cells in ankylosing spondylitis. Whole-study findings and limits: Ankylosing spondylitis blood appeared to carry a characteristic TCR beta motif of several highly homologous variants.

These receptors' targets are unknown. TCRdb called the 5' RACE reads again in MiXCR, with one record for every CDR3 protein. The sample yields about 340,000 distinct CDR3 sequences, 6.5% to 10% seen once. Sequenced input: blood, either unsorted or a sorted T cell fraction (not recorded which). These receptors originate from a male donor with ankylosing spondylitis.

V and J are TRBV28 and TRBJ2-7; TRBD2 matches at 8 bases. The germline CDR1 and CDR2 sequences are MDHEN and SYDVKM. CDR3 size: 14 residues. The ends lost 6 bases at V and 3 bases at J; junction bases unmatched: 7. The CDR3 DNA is TGTGCCAGCAGACCGGGACTAGTGGGCTACGAGCAGTACTTC. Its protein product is CASRPGLVGYEQYF. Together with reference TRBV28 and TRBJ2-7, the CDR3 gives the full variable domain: DVKVTQSSRYLVKRTGEKVFLECVQDMDHENMFWYRQDPGLGLRLIYFSYDVKMKEKGDIPEGYSVSREKKERFSLILESASTNQTSMYLCASRPGLVGYEQYFGPGTRLTVT.

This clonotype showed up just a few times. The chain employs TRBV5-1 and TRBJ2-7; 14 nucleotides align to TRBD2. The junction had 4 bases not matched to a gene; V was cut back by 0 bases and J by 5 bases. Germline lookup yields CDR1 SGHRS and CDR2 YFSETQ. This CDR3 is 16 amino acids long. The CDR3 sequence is CASSLGLAGGPHEQYF. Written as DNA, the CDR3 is TGCGCCAGCAGCTTGGGACTAGCGGGAGGGCCCCACGAGCAGTACTTC.

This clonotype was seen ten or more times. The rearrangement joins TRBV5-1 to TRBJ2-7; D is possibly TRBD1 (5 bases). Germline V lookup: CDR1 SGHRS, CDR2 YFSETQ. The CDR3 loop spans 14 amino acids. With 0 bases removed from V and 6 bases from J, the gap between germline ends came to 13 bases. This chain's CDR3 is CASSLAGMLGEQYF. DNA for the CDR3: TGCGCCAGCAGCTTGGCAGGGATGCTGGGCGAGCAGTACTTC.

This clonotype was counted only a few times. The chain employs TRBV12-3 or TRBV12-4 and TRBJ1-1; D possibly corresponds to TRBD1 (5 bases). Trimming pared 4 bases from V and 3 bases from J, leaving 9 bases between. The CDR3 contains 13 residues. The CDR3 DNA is TGTGCCAGCAGTTCGACAGTGGACACTGAAGCTTTCTTT. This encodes CASSSTVDTEAFF.

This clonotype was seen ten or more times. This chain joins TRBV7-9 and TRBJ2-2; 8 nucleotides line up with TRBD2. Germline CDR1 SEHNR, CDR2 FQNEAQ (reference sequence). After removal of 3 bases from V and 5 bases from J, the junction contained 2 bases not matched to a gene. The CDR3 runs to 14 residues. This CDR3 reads CASSLASGTGELFF. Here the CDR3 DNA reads TGTGCCAGCAGCTTGGCTAGCGGGACCGGGGAGCTGTTTTTT.

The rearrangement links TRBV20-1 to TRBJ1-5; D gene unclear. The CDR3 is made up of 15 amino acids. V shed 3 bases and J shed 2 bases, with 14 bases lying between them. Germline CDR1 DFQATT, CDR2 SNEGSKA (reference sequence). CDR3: CSARRPGLGNQPQHF. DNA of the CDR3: TGCAGTGCTAGGCGTCCGGGGTTGGGCAATCAGCCCCAGCATTTT.

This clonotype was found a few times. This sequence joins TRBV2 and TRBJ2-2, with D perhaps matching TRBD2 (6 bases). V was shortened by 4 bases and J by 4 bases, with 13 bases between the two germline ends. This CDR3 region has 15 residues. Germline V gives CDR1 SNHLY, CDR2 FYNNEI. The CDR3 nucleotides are TGTGCCAGCAGTGTACGGGAGTCGGGCACCGGGGAGCTGTTTTTT. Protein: CASSVRESGTGELFF.

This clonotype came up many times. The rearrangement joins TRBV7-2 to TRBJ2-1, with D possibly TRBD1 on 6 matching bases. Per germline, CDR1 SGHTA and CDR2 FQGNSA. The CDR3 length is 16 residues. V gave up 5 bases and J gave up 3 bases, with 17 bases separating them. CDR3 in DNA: TGTGCCAGCAGCCGGTGGGGCCGGGACAACTACAATGAGCAGTTCTTC. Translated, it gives CASSRWGRDNYNEQFF.

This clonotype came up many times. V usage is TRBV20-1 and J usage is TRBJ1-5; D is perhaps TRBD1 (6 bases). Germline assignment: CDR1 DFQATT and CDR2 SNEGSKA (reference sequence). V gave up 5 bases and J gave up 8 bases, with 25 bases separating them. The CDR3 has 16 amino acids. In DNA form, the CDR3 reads TGCAGTGCTTTAAAGACAGGCTCCCTTATGTGGGAGCCCCAGCATTTT. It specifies CSALKTGSLMWEPQHF.

The CDR3 spells CAITTSGNTDTQYF. CDR3 in DNA: TGTGCCATCACAACTAGCGGGAATACAGATACGCAGTATTTT. The chain is built from TRBV10-3 and TRBJ2-3; 10 bases line up with TRBD2. The CDR3 length is 14 residues. V was clipped by 7 bases and J by 3 bases; unmatched bases: 4. CDR1 ENHRY and CDR2 SYGVKD come from the germline V gene.

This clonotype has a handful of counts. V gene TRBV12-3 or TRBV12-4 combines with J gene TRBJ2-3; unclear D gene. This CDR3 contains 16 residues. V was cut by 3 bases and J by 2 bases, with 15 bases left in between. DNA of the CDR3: TGTGCCAGCAGTTTTGCGTCCACCCAAGTCACAGATACGCAGTATTTT. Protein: CASSFASTQVTDTQYF.

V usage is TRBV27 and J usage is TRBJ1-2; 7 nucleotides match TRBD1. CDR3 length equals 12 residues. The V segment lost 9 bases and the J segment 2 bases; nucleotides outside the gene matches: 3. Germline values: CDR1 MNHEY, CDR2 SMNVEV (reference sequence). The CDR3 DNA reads TGTGCCAGTGGCAGGGGGAACTATGGCTACACCTTC. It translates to CASGRGNYGYTF.

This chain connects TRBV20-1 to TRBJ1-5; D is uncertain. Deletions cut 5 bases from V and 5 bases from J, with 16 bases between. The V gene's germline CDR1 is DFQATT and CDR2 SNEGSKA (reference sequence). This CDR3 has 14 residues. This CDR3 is CSAGSPGGDQPQHF. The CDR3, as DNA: TGCAGTGCTGGTAGCCCCGGCGGGGATCAGCCCCAGCATTTT.

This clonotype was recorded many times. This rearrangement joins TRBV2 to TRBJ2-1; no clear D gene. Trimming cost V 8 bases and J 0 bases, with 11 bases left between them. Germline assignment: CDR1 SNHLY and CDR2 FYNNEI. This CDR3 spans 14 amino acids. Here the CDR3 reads CASRPRSSYNEQFF. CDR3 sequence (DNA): TGTGCCAGCCGGCCGCGTAGCTCCTACAATGAGCAGTTCTTC.

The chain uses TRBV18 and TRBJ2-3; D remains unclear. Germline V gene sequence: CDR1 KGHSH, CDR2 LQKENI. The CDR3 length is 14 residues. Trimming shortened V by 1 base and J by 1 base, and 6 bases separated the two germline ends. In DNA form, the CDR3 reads TGTGCCAGCTCACCACAGGAAGGCACAGATACGCAGTATTTT. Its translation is CASSPQEGTDTQYF.

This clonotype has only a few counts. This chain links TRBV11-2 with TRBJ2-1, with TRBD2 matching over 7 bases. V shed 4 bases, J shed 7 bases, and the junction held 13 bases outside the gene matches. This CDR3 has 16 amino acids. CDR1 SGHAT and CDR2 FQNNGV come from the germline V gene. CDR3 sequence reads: CASSSGGRWIGNEQFF. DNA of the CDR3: TGTGCCAGCAGCTCGGGCGGGAGATGGATTGGGAATGAGCAGTTCTTC.

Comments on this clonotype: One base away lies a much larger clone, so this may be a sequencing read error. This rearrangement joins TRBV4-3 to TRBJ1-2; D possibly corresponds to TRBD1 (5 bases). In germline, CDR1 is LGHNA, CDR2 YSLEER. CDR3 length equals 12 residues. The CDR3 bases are TGCGCCAGCGGCCAAGCAGGGTACGACTACACCTTC. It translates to CASGQAGYDYTF.